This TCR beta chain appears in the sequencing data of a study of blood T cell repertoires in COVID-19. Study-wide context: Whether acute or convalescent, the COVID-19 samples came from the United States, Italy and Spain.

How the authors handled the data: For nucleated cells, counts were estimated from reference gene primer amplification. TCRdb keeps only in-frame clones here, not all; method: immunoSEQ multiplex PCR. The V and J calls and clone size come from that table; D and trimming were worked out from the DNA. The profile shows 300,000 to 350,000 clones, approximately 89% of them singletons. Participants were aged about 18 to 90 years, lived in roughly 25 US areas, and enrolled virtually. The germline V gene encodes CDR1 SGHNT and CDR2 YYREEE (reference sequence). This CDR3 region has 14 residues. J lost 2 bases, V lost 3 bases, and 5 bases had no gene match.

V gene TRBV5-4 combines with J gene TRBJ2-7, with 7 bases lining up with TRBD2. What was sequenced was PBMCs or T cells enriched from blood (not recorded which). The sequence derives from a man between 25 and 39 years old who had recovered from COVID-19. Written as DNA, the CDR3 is TGTGCCAGCAGCTCATCGGGGGGTGCCTACGAGCAGTACTTC. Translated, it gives CASSSSGGAYEQYF.